Listed here are 10 T cell receptor beta chains from one sample, sequenced in a study of human T cells and chemical hapten exposure. The time point denotes: patch test 1, 2 weeks after DPC sensitization. Noted treatment: therapeutic diphenylcyclopropenone sensitization with weekly scalp DPC. TCRdb passed the RACE reads through MiXCR, listing each CDR3 protein once. The sample consists of tens of thousands of distinct CDR3 sequences, approximately 9.3% of them appearing once. The specimen was whole blood, collected in connection with sensitization to the hapten diphenylcyclopropenone (DPC). The receptors were sampled from a woman aged 40 to 55 with alopecia areata. Some clones in this sample may be carry-over from other donors' samples.

The chain couples TRBV7-2 to TRBJ2-3, with unresolved D. Germline V gene data show CDR1 as SGHTA and CDR2 as FQGNSA. V gave up 2 bases and J gave up 2 bases, with 5 bases separating them. This CDR3 contains 13 residues. The CDR3 reads CASSLKYTDTQYF. The DNA of the CDR3 is TGTGCCAGCAGCTTAAAATACACAGATACGCAGTATTTT.

This clonotype was seen ten or more times. This chain links TRBV20-1 with TRBJ1-1; 10 bases are shared with TRBD1. J gave up 5 bases and V 5 bases, and 5 bases lay outside the gene matches. Per the germline V gene, CDR1 is DFQATT and CDR2 is SNEGSKA (reference sequence). CDR3 length: 13 amino acids. Here the CDR3 DNA reads TGCAGTGCTCGCGGACAGGGGGGGACTGAAGCTTTCTTT. It is translated as CSARGQGGTEAFF.

Ten or more counts support this clonotype. For the CDR3, the DNA is TGTGCCAGCAGCTCCACCGGGGAGCTGTTTTTT. Translated: CASSSTGELFF. The chain employs TRBV7-3 and TRBJ2-2; no definite D call. The length of the CDR3 is 11 residues. Germline CDR1 and CDR2: SGHTA and FQGTGA. V lost 4 bases and J lost 4, with 1 base in between.

The chain employs TRBV7-9 and TRBJ1-1, with D uncertain. Germline V gene sequence: CDR1 SEHNR, CDR2 FQNEAQ (reference sequence). The length of the CDR3 is 15 residues. Trimming removed 1 base from V and 1 base from J, with 10 bases in between. The CDR3 nucleotides are TGTGCCAGCAGCTTAGTAGGCAGGACGAACACTGAAGCTTTCTTT. It translates to CASSLVGRTNTEAFF. The full variable domain, rest sourced from reference TRBV7-9 and TRBJ1-1, is DTGVSQNPRHKITKRGQNVTFRCDPISEHNRLYWYRQTLGQGPEFLTYFQNEAQLEKSRLLSDRFSAERPKGSFSTLEIQRTEQGDSAMYLCASSLVGRTNTEAFFGQGTRLTVV.

This clonotype was detected many times. This chain connects TRBV4-2 to TRBJ1-1; D is possibly TRBD1 (6 bases). Germline V gene data show CDR1 as LGHNA and CDR2 as YNFKEQ. CDR3 size: 18 residues. Trimming cost V 0 bases and J 5 bases, with 22 bases left between them. The CDR3 loop is CASSQDRGPYRVGTEAFF. The CDR3 DNA is TGTGCCAGCAGCCAAGATCGGGGGCCATACAGGGTAGGAACTGAAGCTTTCTTT.

This chain uses TRBV5-5 with TRBJ1-1; D gene uncertain. Trimming removed 0 bases from V and 0 bases from J, with 9 bases in between. The CDR3 totals 15 residues. Germline assignment: CDR1 SGHKS and CDR2 YYEKEE (reference sequence). The DNA of the CDR3 is TGTGCCAGCAGCTTGGAGGCCAGGTTGAACACTGAAGCTTTCTTT. Residues: CASSLEARLNTEAFF.

There are many counts of this clonotype. The rearrangement links TRBV6-6 to TRBJ2-3; D remains ambiguous. V lost 4 bases and J lost 6, with 17 bases in between. CDR1 MNHNY and CDR2 SVGAGI come from the germline V gene (reference sequence). This CDR3 spans 15 amino acids. In DNA form, the CDR3 reads TGTGCCAGCAGTTCGAGTGGACCTCTTGGGGATACGCAGTATTTT. Protein: CASSSSGPLGDTQYF.

This clonotype occurred a few times. The chain has TRBV18 and TRBJ2-1; D perhaps matches TRBD1 (5 bases). The CDR3 is 16 residues long. V was shortened by 3 bases and J by 1 base, with 13 bases between the two germline ends. The germline CDR1 and CDR2 sequences are KGHSH and LQKENI. The CDR3 bases are TGTGCCAGCTCACCCTCTGGCAGGGCATCCTACAATGAGCAGTTCTTC. Translated: CASSPSGRASYNEQFF.

The CDR3 loop reads CAIRLAELNEQFF. In DNA, the CDR3 is TGTGCCATCCGACTAGCGGAGTTGAATGAGCAGTTCTTC. V is TRBV6-2 or TRBV6-3 and J is TRBJ2-1; 9 bases fit TRBD2. The CDR3 loop spans 13 amino acids. The germline V gene encodes CDR1 MNHEY and CDR2 SVGEGT. J lost 7 bases, V lost 10 bases, and 8 bases had no gene match.

The table lists this clonotype with many counts. V gene TRBV20-1 combines with J gene TRBJ2-3, with D perhaps matching TRBD2 (6 bases). CDR3 size: 11 residues. The V end was cut by 5 bases, the J end by 6 bases, with 9 bases between. In germline, CDR1 is DFQATT, CDR2 SNEGSKA (reference sequence). The CDR3 DNA follows: TGCAGTGCTTGGAGGGTCGATACGCAGTATTTT. Amino acid sequence: CSAWRVDTQYF.